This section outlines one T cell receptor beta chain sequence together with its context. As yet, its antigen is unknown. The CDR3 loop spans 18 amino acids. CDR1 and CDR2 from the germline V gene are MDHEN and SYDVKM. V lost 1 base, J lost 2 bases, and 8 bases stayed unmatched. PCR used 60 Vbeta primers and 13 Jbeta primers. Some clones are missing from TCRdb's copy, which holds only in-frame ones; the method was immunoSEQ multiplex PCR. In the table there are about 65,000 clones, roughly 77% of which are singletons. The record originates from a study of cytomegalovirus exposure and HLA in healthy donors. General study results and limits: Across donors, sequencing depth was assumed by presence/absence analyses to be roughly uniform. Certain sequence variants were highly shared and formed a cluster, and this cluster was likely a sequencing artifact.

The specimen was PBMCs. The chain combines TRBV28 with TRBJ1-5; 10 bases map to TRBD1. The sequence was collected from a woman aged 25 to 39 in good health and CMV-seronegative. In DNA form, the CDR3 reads TGTGCCAGCAGTTTATACTTCACCGGGACAGGGGGCAATCAGCCCCAGCATTTT. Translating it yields CASSLYFTGTGGNQPQHF. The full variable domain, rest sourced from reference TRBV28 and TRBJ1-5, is DVKVTQSSRYLVKRTGEKVFLECVQDMDHENMFWYRQDPGLGLRLIYFSYDVKMKEKGDIPEGYSVSREKKERFSLILESASTNQTSMYLCASSLYFTGTGGNQPQHFGDGTRLSIL.